This entry describes one T cell receptor (beta chain). Antigen unknown. The CDR3 is 13 residues long. Per the germline V gene, CDR1 is SNHLY and CDR2 is FYNNEI. V lost 6 bases and J lost 3, with 8 bases in between. Profiled with immunoSEQ multiplex PCR; TCRdb holds only in-frame clones, not every one. The sample has 95,000 to 100,000 clones, roughly 93% seen once. The data derive from a study of OX40 agonist ivuxolimab in advanced cancers. Overall study: The dose-escalation group included hepatocellular carcinoma, melanoma, renal cell carcinoma and head and neck cancer. Overall study results and limits: People who partly responded at 0.1-3.0 mg/kg had some of the least clonal expansion seen.

Sample: CD4+ or CD8+ T cells sorted from blood, taken in a trial of the OX40 agonist ivuxolimab. The sequence was obtained from an adult with an advanced solid tumor such as melanoma, head and neck, liver or kidney cancer. J is TRBJ1-4 and V is TRBV2, with a possible D match to TRBD1 (5 bases). For the CDR3, the DNA is TGTGCCAGCAGCAGGGCGGCTAATGAAAAACTGTTTTTT. Translated, it gives CASSRAANEKLFF.